The 5 T cell receptor beta chains presented below share a single source sample, sequenced in a study of T cell repertoires in cytomegalovirus infection. No antigens are known for them. TCRdb analysed the reads with MiXCR anew, one entry per CDR3 protein. Of about 890,000 distinct CDR3 sequences listed, less than 35% are singletons. This sample comprised cultured CD8+ T cells from PBMCs, obtained from culture after CMV antigen stimulation. These receptors all stem from a human donor in good health (CMV status not recorded). Some clones in this sample may be carry-over from other donors' samples.

Turning to this clonotype: At one boundary the junction diverges from the germline segment, which might be a read error. The chain has TRBV9 and TRBJ1-1; D is uncertain. The length of the CDR3 is 11 residues. Germline CDR1 is SGDLS and CDR2 is YYNGEE. The CDR3 DNA reads TGTGCCAACAGCCTCAACACTGAAGCTTTCTTT. Translating it yields CANSLNTEAFF. The entire variable domain, with the rest obtained from reference TRBV9 and TRBJ1-1, is as follows: DSGVTQTPKHLITATGQRVTLRCSPRSGDLSVYWYQQSLDQGLQFLIQYYNGEERAKGNILERFSAQQFPDLHSELNLSSLELGDSALYFCANSLNTEAFFGQGTRLTVV.

The gene calls are TRBV2 and TRBJ2-5; D ambiguous. Germline CDR1 SNHLY, CDR2 FYNNEI. V dropped 10 bases and J dropped 7 bases, with 13 bases sitting between them. The CDR3 has 11 amino acids. CDR3 sequence (DNA): TGTGCCATGTTGGCTAAGTGGACCCAGTACTTC. Translated, it gives CAMLAKWTQYF.

The chain uses TRBV29-1 and TRBJ1-1; D perhaps matches TRBD1 (5 bases). Looked up from germline, CDR1 is SQVTM and CDR2 is ANQGSEA. V was pared by 2 bases and J by 4 bases, with 14 bases between. The CDR3 extends over 14 amino acids. CDR3 in DNA: TGCAGCGTTGAATGGAAGGGGAGAGTCACTGAAGCTTTCTTT. Its protein product is CSVEWKGRVTEAFF.

In this sample, this clonotype turned up a few times. The chain recombines TRBV7-8 with TRBJ1-6, with D unclear. This CDR3 is built from 16 residues. The V and J ends lost 3 bases and 5 bases respectively, with 14 bases between them. Germline V gene lookup returns CDR1 SGHVS and CDR2 FQNEAQ. CDR3 loop: CASSFPDGPNNSPLHF. Written as DNA, the CDR3 is TGTGCCAGCAGCTTCCCCGACGGACCCAATAATTCACCCCTCCACTTT.

This clonotype appeared a single time. The chain uses TRBV18 and TRBJ1-2; weak D call: TRBD1 (5 bases). CDR3 length equals 17 residues. Between the trimmed V and J ends, which lost 3 bases and 10 bases, there was a span of 27 bases. The germline V gene has CDR1 KGHSH and CDR2 LQKENI. CDR3 sequence (DNA): TGTGCCAGCTCACCGCTTTCAACAGGACGCGTACACGTTGACTACACCTTC. Translated, it gives CASSPLSTGRVHVDYTF. The full variable domain, with the rest looked up from reference TRBV18 and TRBJ1-2, is NAGVMQNPRHLVRRRGQEARLRCSPMKGHSHVYWYRQLPEEGLKFMVYLQKENIIDESGMPKERFSAEFPKEGPSILRIQQVVRGDSAAYFCASSPLSTGRVHVDYTFGSGTRLTVV.